The 31 T cell receptor beta chains listed next were all sequenced from one sample in a study of cytomegalovirus exposure and HLA in healthy donors. Sequencing was performed with immunoSEQ multiplex PCR; in TCRdb, only in-frame clones are kept and a portion is missing. The data hold a few hundred thousand clones, with 88% observed a single time. The specimen sequenced was PBMCs. The origin of the receptors is a woman aged 18-29 years in good health and CMV-seronegative.

This clone was counted once. This sequence joins TRBV6-1 and TRBJ1-1; D gene uncertain. V dropped 7 bases and J dropped 0 bases, with 12 bases sitting between them. The CDR3 contains 14 residues. CDR1 is MNHNS and CDR2 is SASEGT in the germline V gene. CDR3 sequence reads: CASTFSGMNTEAFF. CDR3 bases: TGTGCCAGCACGTTTTCGGGGATGAACACTGAAGCTTTCTTT.

The chain employs TRBV28 and TRBJ2-3; 10 bases fit TRBD2. The germline V gene encodes CDR1 MDHEN and CDR2 SYDVKM. V gave up 2 bases and J gave up 0 bases; unmatched junction bases: 5. CDR3 length: 17 residues. In DNA form, the CDR3 reads TGTGCCAGCAGTTTAACTAGCGGGACACCTAGCACAGATACGCAGTATTTT. It translates to CASSLTSGTPSTDTQYF. The full variable domain, in which reference TRBV28 and TRBJ2-3 provide the parts outside the CDR3, is DVKVTQSSRYLVKRTGEKVFLECVQDMDHENMFWYRQDPGLGLRLIYFSYDVKMKEKGDIPEGYSVSREKKERFSLILESASTNQTSMYLCASSLTSGTPSTDTQYFGPGTRLTVL.

This rearrangement joins TRBV13 to TRBJ2-1; 9 nucleotides align to TRBD2. This CDR3 comprises 15 residues. Germline V CDR1 and CDR2: PRHDT, FYEKMQ (reference sequence). J was trimmed by 4 bases and V by 4 bases; bases with no gene match: 5. This CDR3 reads CASSYTSGYYNEQFF. CDR3 coding DNA: TGTGCCAGCAGCTATACTAGCGGGTATTACAATGAGCAGTTCTTC.

The rearrangement links TRBV28 to TRBJ2-3; the match to TRBD1 covers 11 bases. Germline CDR1 and CDR2: MDHEN and SYDVKM. The CDR3 has 16 residues. J gave up 4 bases and V 3 bases, and 6 bases lay outside the gene matches. The CDR3 reads CASSLDRGRVADTQYF. The CDR3 DNA reads TGTGCCAGCAGTTTGGACAGGGGGCGAGTTGCAGATACGCAGTATTTT.

Only one count was recorded for this clone. The V call is TRBV11-2, the J call TRBJ2-7; 7 bases map to TRBD1. Germline-derived CDR1 and CDR2 are SGHAT and FQNNGV. The CDR3 totals 13 residues. Germline trimming cut 6 bases from V and 4 bases from J; bases unmatched to any gene: 6. The CDR3 sequence: CASRRGLRYEQYF. The CDR3 DNA follows: TGTGCCAGCAGGAGGGGGCTGAGATACGAGCAGTACTTC. The variable domain in full, with the rest retrieved from reference TRBV11-2 and TRBJ2-7, is EAGVAQSPRYKIIEKRQSVAFWCNPISGHATLYWYQQILGQGPKLLIQFQNNGVVDDSQLPKDRFSAERLKGVDSTLKIQPAKLEDSAVYLCASRRGLRYEQYFGPGTRLTVT.

This clone has a handful of counts. The gene calls are TRBV5-1 and TRBJ2-7; TRBD2 matches 8 bases. The CDR3 has 13 amino acids. The germline V gene has CDR1 SGHRS and CDR2 YFSETQ. V dropped 4 bases and J dropped 7; count of bases not matched to a gene: 7. CDR3 nucleotides: TGCGCCAGCAGCACCCCCGGGGGGGTAGAGCAGTACTTC. It specifies CASSTPGGVEQYF.

As DNA, the CDR3 is TGTGCCAGCTCATCGGCCTGGGGGCACAGCGCCTACGAGCAGTACTTC. This gives the protein CASSSAWGHSAYEQYF. The chain couples TRBV18 to TRBJ2-7; tentative D call: TRBD1 (6 bases). The CDR3 length is 16 residues. V was clipped by 5 bases and J by 2 bases, with 19 bases between them. Germline lookup yields CDR1 KGHSH and CDR2 LQKENI. Using reference TRBV18 and TRBJ2-7 for the parts outside the CDR3, the full variable domain is NAGVMQNPRHLVRRRGQEARLRCSPMKGHSHVYWYRQLPEEGLKFMVYLQKENIIDESGMPKERFSAEFPKEGPSILRIQQVVRGDSAAYFCASSSAWGHSAYEQYFGPGTRLTVT.

This chain joins TRBV5-1 and TRBJ1-1; tentatively, D is TRBD1 (6 bases). Germline V gene sequence: CDR1 SGHRS, CDR2 YFSETQ. There are 14 residues in the CDR3. The V end was cut by 0 bases, the J end by 1 base, with 7 bases between. The CDR3 protein is CASSLGQANTEAFF. The CDR3 nucleotides are TGCGCCAGCAGCTTGGGACAGGCGAACACTGAAGCTTTCTTT.

This chain joins TRBV28 and TRBJ1-2; a weak D match, TRBD1 (5 bases). V dropped 6 bases and J dropped 3 bases, with 14 bases sitting between them. This CDR3 is 14 amino acids long. Germline assignment: CDR1 MDHEN and CDR2 SYDVKM. The CDR3 reads CASRRGGTDYGYTF. DNA for the CDR3: TGTGCCAGCAGGCGAGGCGGGACCGACTATGGCTACACCTTC.

The V and J genes are TRBV28 and TRBJ1-2; 7 nucleotides agree with TRBD1. J gave up 8 bases and V 5 bases, and 11 bases lay outside the gene matches. This CDR3 is 14 amino acids long. The germline V gene has CDR1 MDHEN and CDR2 SYDVKM. The CDR3 loop reads CASSRTRRQGGYTF. CDR3 sequence (DNA): TGTGCCAGCAGTCGCACCCGCCGACAGGGAGGCTACACCTTC.

This chain joins TRBV5-4 and TRBJ1-2, with D possibly TRBD1 on 5 matching bases. This CDR3 region has 14 residues. Looked up from germline, CDR1 is SGHNT and CDR2 is YYREEE (reference sequence). Between the trimmed V and J ends, which lost 10 bases and 4 bases, there was a span of 20 bases. CDR3 residues: CAGHLQGPGYGYTF. CDR3 bases: TGTGCCGGCCATCTGCAGGGTCCCGGCTATGGCTACACCTTC.

The chain carries TRBV7-3 and TRBJ2-1, with 10 positions matching TRBD2. Looked up from germline, CDR1 is SGHTA and CDR2 is FQGTGA. This CDR3 spans 19 amino acids. Trimming removed 0 bases from V and 0 bases from J; junction bases left unmatched: 8. The CDR3 DNA reads as TGTGCCAGCAGCTTAACCCCCCGTGCTAGCGGGGGCTCCTACAATGAGCAGTTCTTC. It translates to CASSLTPRASGGSYNEQFF.

The CDR3 DNA follows: TGTGCCAGCAGCTTGGACGGACTCTATGGCTACACCTTC. This gives the protein CASSLDGLYGYTF. The chain is built from TRBV5-4 and TRBJ1-2; D not certain. V was pared by 0 bases and J by 4 bases, with 7 bases between. The CDR3 extends over 13 amino acids. Germline CDR1 and CDR2: SGHNT and YYREEE (reference sequence).

The chain is built from TRBV7-9 and TRBJ2-1; 8 bases are shared with TRBD2. The CDR3 has 13 residues. J gave up 6 bases and V 6 bases, and 4 bases lay outside the gene matches. Germline V gives CDR1 SEHNR, CDR2 FQNEAQ (reference sequence). The CDR3: CASRSREANEQFF. In DNA, the CDR3 is TGTGCCAGCAGATCGCGGGAGGCCAATGAGCAGTTCTTC.

The chain is built from TRBV27 and TRBJ2-1; 8 positions match TRBD2. The J segment lost 6 bases and the V segment lost 6 bases, leaving 10 bases of the junction unmatched. The CDR3 runs to 15 residues. CDR1 and CDR2 from the germline V gene are MNHEY and SMNVEV (reference sequence). The CDR3 region has the DNA TGTGCCAGCAGGGTAACTAGCGGATGGCCCAATGAGCAGTTCTTC. It yields the protein CASRVTSGWPNEQFF.

The gene calls are TRBV7-3 and TRBJ2-7; weak D call: TRBD1 (6 bases). The CDR3 contains 19 residues. CDR1 and CDR2 (germline): SGHTA, FQGTGA. With 1 base removed from V and 4 bases from J, the gap between germline ends came to 26 bases. CDR3 residues: CASSLKRKIGLLGGYEQYF. The CDR3 DNA follows: TGTGCCAGCAGCTTAAAACGCAAAATAGGTTTACTAGGGGGATACGAGCAGTACTTC.

The V gene is TRBV5-1, the J gene TRBJ1-1; D not resolved. V lost 2 bases to trimming and J lost 5 bases, with 7 bases between them. CDR3 size: 12 residues. Germline V gene sequence: CDR1 SGHRS, CDR2 YFSETQ. CDR3 amino acids: CASSFGETEAFF. The CDR3 DNA reads TGCGCCAGCAGCTTCGGGGAGACTGAAGCTTTCTTT.

This rearrangement joins TRBV28 to TRBJ2-7; a possible D gene is TRBD2 (6 bases). CDR1 and CDR2 (germline): MDHEN, SYDVKM. V shed 7 bases and J shed 6 bases, with 22 bases lying between them. This CDR3 is 15 amino acids long. The CDR3 bases are TGTGCCAGCACGGGTCTAGCGACCACGCCCCTCGAGCAGTACTTC. Residues: CASTGLATTPLEQYF.

The rearrangement uses TRBV27 and TRBJ2-7, with TRBD2 as a possible D gene (5 bases). The CDR3 consists of 13 residues. The germline V gene encodes CDR1 MNHEY and CDR2 SMNVEV (reference sequence). Trimming pared 5 bases from V and 2 bases from J, leaving 10 bases between. In DNA form, the CDR3 reads TGTGCCAGCAGTCGGGGAACGGCCTACGAGCAGTACTTC. It specifies CASSRGTAYEQYF.

The chain has TRBV28 and TRBJ1-2; D may be TRBD1 (5 bases). Germline V lookup: CDR1 MDHEN, CDR2 SYDVKM. The CDR3 is made up of 14 amino acids. Trimming stripped 6 bases from V and 4 bases from J, with 15 bases between. CDR3 DNA: TGTGCCAGCAGCCGATTCGGGGACTTCTATGGCTACACCTTC. Residues: CASSRFGDFYGYTF.

The rearrangement uses TRBV4-1 and TRBJ2-7, with D perhaps matching TRBD1 (6 bases). Trimming shortened V by 3 bases and J by 1 base, and 16 bases separated the two germline ends. CDR1 and CDR2 (germline): MGHRA, YSYEKL. This CDR3 is built from 16 residues. CDR3: CASSHPDSRGSYEQYF. CDR3 bases: TGCGCCAGCAGCCACCCCGATTCCAGGGGTTCCTACGAGCAGTACTTC.

CDR3 sequence reads: CASSGLYGYTF. The CDR3 DNA reads as TGTGCCAGCAGCGGACTTTATGGCTACACCTTC. The J gene is TRBJ1-2, the V gene TRBV6-5, with D unclear. Germline V gene lookup returns CDR1 MNHEY and CDR2 SVGAGI. The CDR3 extends over 11 amino acids. Trimming left V 6 bases short and J 5 bases short, with 7 bases between.

The rearrangement uses TRBV2 and TRBJ2-7, with D perhaps TRBD2 (5 bases). Looked up from germline, CDR1 is SNHLY and CDR2 is FYNNEI. V shed 8 bases and J shed 5 bases, with 16 bases lying between them. The CDR3 covers 13 residues. The CDR3 nucleotides read TGTGCCAGCCGAAATGGGGAGTGGCACGAGCAGTACTTC. Protein: CASRNGEWHEQYF.

The chain has TRBV13 and TRBJ2-5; 8 bases agree with TRBD1. V gave up 5 bases and J gave up 4 bases; unmatched junction bases: 12. The CDR3 loop spans 16 amino acids. Germline CDR1 and CDR2: PRHDT and FYEKMQ (reference sequence). CDR3 protein: CASSPRTSGGRETQYF. CDR3 bases: TGTGCCAGCAGCCCTAGGACGTCAGGGGGCAGAGAGACCCAGTACTTC.

A note on this clone: One junction end disagrees with the germline gene, perhaps due to a read error. CDR3 in DNA: TGTGCTAGCAGCTTGAGAACCGGGGAGCTGTTTTTT. It translates to CASSLRTGELFF. This chain links TRBV7-7 with TRBJ2-2, with no clear D. The V gene's germline CDR1 is SSHAT and CDR2 FNYEAQ (reference sequence). The CDR3 is 12 amino acids.

The chain links TRBV6-5 to TRBJ1-5; D call uncertain. Germline V gene lookup returns CDR1 MNHEY and CDR2 SVGAGI. The CDR3 has 12 amino acids. The V and J ends lost 3 bases and 6 bases respectively, with 6 bases between them. Here the CDR3 DNA reads TGTGCCAGCAGTTATTTTCGTCAGCCCCAGCATTTT. It codes for CASSYFRQPQHF.

V and J are TRBV29-1 and TRBJ2-5, with 9 bases identical to TRBD2. CDR3 size: 14 residues. CDR1 is SQVTM, CDR2 ANQGSEA, per germline. V lost 5 bases to trimming and J lost 5 bases; unmatched junction nucleotides: 9. CDR3 bases: TGCAGCGTTCAAGGCGGGAGGGCCGGGGAGACCCAGTACTTC. It translates to CSVQGGRAGETQYF.

The genes are TRBV6-1 and TRBJ2-4; 7 bases match TRBD1. The V segment lost 2 bases and the J segment 2 bases; nucleotides outside the gene matches: 6. The germline V gene encodes CDR1 MNHNS and CDR2 SASEGT. CDR3 size: 16 residues. The DNA for the CDR3 is TGTGCCAGCAGTGAACCGGGACAGAGTACCAAAAACATTCAGTACTTC. It codes for CASSEPGQSTKNIQYF.

V and J are TRBV4-1 and TRBJ2-7; D perhaps matches TRBD2 (5 bases). The V gene's germline CDR1 is MGHRA and CDR2 YSYEKL. This CDR3 is built from 16 residues. V was clipped by 1 base and J by 6 bases, with 19 bases between them. The CDR3 nucleotides are TGCGCCAGCAGCCAAGTCGGACTGGGCCGGCCCGGCGAGCAGTACTTC. This translates into CASSQVGLGRPGEQYF.

CDR3 in amino acids: CAWSVRQGSDEQYF. CDR3 DNA sequence: TGTGCCTGGAGTGTACGACAGGGTAGCGACGAGCAGTACTTC. V gene TRBV30 combines with J gene TRBJ2-7; the match to TRBD1 covers 7 bases. The V gene's germline CDR1 is GTSNPN and CDR2 SVGIG (reference sequence). The CDR3 covers 14 residues. V lost 0 bases, J lost 5 bases, and 7 bases stayed unmatched.

The genes are TRBV14 and TRBJ2-6; D call uncertain. This CDR3 is 17 amino acids long. Trimming removed 0 bases from V and 1 base from J, with 10 bases in between. Germline V gene lookup returns CDR1 SGHDN and CDR2 FVKESK. The CDR3 sequence is CASSQDLGESGANVLTF. CDR3 bases: TGTGCCAGCAGCCAAGATTTAGGAGAGTCTGGGGCCAACGTCCTGACTTTC.